Listed below are T cell receptor beta chains from one sample, sequenced in a study of T cell responses to AZD1222 COVID-19 vaccine. The repertoire was sequenced with immunoSEQ multiplex PCR; TCRdb's copy has only in-frame clones and lacks some. The sample includes over 110,000 clones, roughly 91% of them seen just once. Sequenced material: peripheral blood, taken on day 0 of AZD1222 vaccination. All receptors come from an adult in good health. The CDR3 runs from the conserved cysteine through the conserved F or W. The D gene is left open where the match is weak. A clone size is listed for some rows: how often the clone was seen (once, few, many), or a class if it is expanded.

cdr3_aa cdr3_nt clone_size v_call d_call j_call
CASRPLTHYGYTF TGTGCCAGCAGGCCCTTAACCCACTATGGCTACACCTTC - TRBV6-5 - TRBJ1-2
CASRAGGDTGELFF TGTGCCAGCAGGGCGGGAGGTGACACCGGGGAGCTGTTTTTT - TRBV5-5 TRBD2 TRBJ2-2
CASSREGSGSEKLFF TGTGCCAGCAGCCGCGAGGGTTCAGGCTCTGAAAAACTGTTTTTT - TRBV7-2 - TRBJ1-4
CASSRAGENEQFF TGTGCCAGCTCAAGAGCGGGAGAGAATGAGCAGTTCTTC once TRBV4-2 TRBD2 TRBJ2-1
CASSVGQGMGGFYEQYF TGTGCCAGCAGCGTGGGACAGGGGATGGGAGGGTTCTACGAGCAGTACTTC - TRBV7-8 TRBD1 TRBJ2-7
CASSDARRNTEAFF TGCGCCAGCAGCGATGCAAGACGGAACACTGAAGCTTTCTTT - TRBV4-3 - TRBJ1-1
CASSQDGYEQYF TGTGCCAGCAGCCAAGATGGGTACGAGCAGTACTTC - TRBV3-1/TRBV3-2 - TRBJ2-7
CASSLYPSGGMDEQFF TGTGCCAGCAGCTTATATCCTAGCGGGGGGATGGATGAGCAGTTCTTC - TRBV7-6 TRBD2 TRBJ2-1
CASSTLAVAVSYEQYF TGTGCCAGCAGCACCCTGGCGGTGGCAGTCTCCTACGAGCAGTACTTC - TRBV7-8 - TRBJ2-7
CASSGQRLAAGSTDTQYF TGTGCCAGCAGCGGCCAGAGACTAGCGGCAGGAAGCACAGATACGCAGTATTTT - TRBV21-1 - TRBJ2-3
CASSHPGPYEQYF TGTGCCAGCAGCCACCCTGGCCCCTACGAGCAGTACTTC - TRBV3-1/TRBV3-2 - TRBJ2-7
CASSLARLAGVDF TGTGCCAGCAGCTTAGCGCGGCTAGCGGGAGTGGACTTC - TRBV7-2 TRBD2 TRBJ2-7
CASSVKAAYGYTF TGTGCCAGCAGTGTGAAGGCAGCCTATGGCTACACCTTC - TRBV2 - TRBJ1-2
CASSTWGTDTQYF TGTGCCAGTAGTACTTGGGGCACAGATACGCAGTATTTT - TRBV19 - TRBJ2-3
CASSIAGLRSGNTIYF TGTGCCAGTAGTATAGCGGGACTTCGCTCTGGAAACACCATATATTTT - TRBV19 - TRBJ1-3
CASSLQGATEAFF TGTGCCAGCAGCTTACAGGGGGCCACTGAAGCTTTCTTT - TRBV7-9 TRBD1 TRBJ1-1
CASSLGGDYQETQYF TGCGCCAGCAGCTTGGGAGGGGACTATCAAGAGACCCAGTACTTC - TRBV5-1 TRBD2 TRBJ2-5
CARSLDSGLACEQYF TGTGCCAGAAGCTTGGATTCGGGACTAGCGTGCGAGCAGTACTTC - TRBV5-3 TRBD2 TRBJ2-7
CASSHWASGGPMLGETQYF TGTGCCAGCAGCCATTGGGCTAGCGGGGGGCCTATGTTAGGAGAGACCCAGTACTTC - TRBV3-1/TRBV3-2 TRBD2 TRBJ2-5
CSVDDRLYTEAFF TGCAGCGTCGATGACAGATTGTACACTGAAGCTTTCTTT - TRBV29-1 - TRBJ1-1
CSVIRDRATGELFF TGCAGCGTGATCCGGGACAGGGCGACCGGGGAGCTGTTTTTT - TRBV29-1 TRBD1 TRBJ2-2
CASRTQGSGANVLTF TGTGCCAGCAGAACTCAGGGATCTGGGGCCAACGTCCTGACTTTC - TRBV6-5 - TRBJ2-6
CASSRGTGAKTDTQYF TGCGCCAGCAGCCGCGGGACTGGAGCCAAGACAGATACGCAGTATTTT - TRBV4-3 - TRBJ2-3
CASTIWKGHQPQHF TGTGCCAGCACCATCTGGAAGGGGCATCAGCCCCAGCATTTT - TRBV6-5 - TRBJ1-5